This T cell receptor (beta chain) was recovered during a study of T cell repertoires in cytomegalovirus infection. Study as a whole: Public TCR beta signatures were indicative of both CMV infection and a matching HLA type.

TCRdb reprocessed the reads via MiXCR and lists one record per CDR3 protein. Among about 360,000 distinct CDR3 sequences listed, 15% to 20% were seen once. A note on this clonotype: Antigen unknown.

Deletions cut 4 bases from V and 8 bases from J, with 18 bases between. CDR3 size: 16 residues. CDR1 is SEHNR, CDR2 FQNEAQ, per germline (reference sequence). Study findings and constraints: Public TCR beta family frequency separated CMV-and-HLA carriers, including in an independent cohort. Across the ex vivo response, the dominant clonotypes were HLA-C-restricted CMV-specific TCR beta clonotypes.

The chain recombines TRBV7-9 with TRBJ1-6; D possibly corresponds to TRBD1 (6 bases). Sequencing input: PBMCs. The receptor's source is a human donor in good health (CMV status not recorded). Some clones in this sample may be carry-over from other donors' samples. CDR3 region: CASSSRQDGWDSPLHF. The CDR3 DNA sequence: TGTGCCAGCAGCTCTCGACAGGACGGTTGGGATTCACCCCTCCACTTT.